This T cell receptor beta chain was identified in a study of T cell responses to AZD1222 COVID-19 vaccine. Germline trimming cut 2 bases from V and 7 bases from J; bases unmatched to any gene: 6. This CDR3 has 15 residues. Per the germline V gene, CDR1 is SEHNR and CDR2 is FQNEAQ (reference sequence). Profiling relied on immunoSEQ multiplex PCR, and the TCRdb table lists in-frame clones only, not all of them. The sample shows 95,000 to 150,000 clones, 92% of them seen only once. The sequence came from an adult in good health. V usage is TRBV7-9 and J usage is TRBJ1-4, with 8 bases lining up with TRBD1. The specimen comprised peripheral blood, sampled on day 0 of AZD1222 vaccination. Written as DNA, the CDR3 is TGTGCCAGCAGCTTAAGGCCCGACAGGGGTGAAAAACTGTTTTTT. Its translation is CASSLRPDRGEKLFF.